One and the same sample provided the 6 T cell receptor beta chains below, sequenced in a study of control samples from healthy donors and cancer patients. Produced via immunoSEQ multiplex PCR; TCRdb's table is partial and in-frame only. Here the sample spans 150,000 to 200,000 clones, 70% to 90% being singletons. Sequencing was performed on blood. The receptor set was obtained from a woman aged 25 to 39 in good health.

This rearrangement joins TRBV5-1 to TRBJ2-1; 9 nucleotides agree with TRBD2. The CDR3 contains 17 residues. In germline, CDR1 is SGHRS, CDR2 YFSETQ. Trimming took 4 bases from V and 7 from J; bases not matched to a gene: 15. CDR3 loop: CASSPYENSGRWNEQFF. The CDR3 nucleotides are TGCGCCAGCAGCCCATACGAAAATAGCGGGAGATGGAATGAGCAGTTCTTC.

V and J are TRBV5-1 and TRBJ2-7; D may be TRBD1 (6 bases). With 0 bases removed from V and 4 bases from J, the gap between germline ends came to 14 bases. Germline loops: CDR1 SGHRS, CDR2 YFSETQ. This CDR3 has 15 amino acids. The CDR3 DNA is TGCGCCAGCAGCTTGGGGACAGAAGGAATATACGAGCAGTACGTC. Translating it yields CASSLGTEGIYEQYV.

On this clone: Other nucleotide sequences from this sample produce the same CDR3. The J gene is TRBJ1-2, the V gene TRBV28; TRBD1 matches 12 bases. The CDR3 has 16 residues. Germline CDR1 reads MDHEN; CDR2 reads SYDVKM. V shed 6 bases and J 6 bases; nucleotides not matched to a gene: 11. As DNA, the CDR3 is TGTGCCAGCAGACGGGACAGGGGGCGGGGTGTCGATGGCTACACCTTC. Amino acid sequence: CASRRDRGRGVDGYTF.

The rearrangement uses TRBV4-2 and TRBJ1-5; no clear D. Trimming removed 1 base from V and 5 bases from J, with 9 bases in between. Per germline, CDR1 LGHNA and CDR2 YNFKEQ. The CDR3 covers 14 residues. CDR3 in amino acids: CASSQGTADQPQHF. The DNA of the CDR3 is TGTGCCAGCAGCCAAGGGACCGCGGATCAGCCCCAGCATTTT.

The genes are TRBV3-1 (or the pseudogene TRBV3-2) and TRBJ2-3; 11 bases are a match to TRBD2. Trimming took 4 bases from V and 4 from J; bases not matched to a gene: 19. Germline V gene lookup returns CDR1 LGHDT and CDR2 YNNKEL (reference sequence). The CDR3 is 20 amino acids. As DNA, the CDR3 is TGTGCCAGCAGCCTATTGCCGGGACTAGCGGTAGGACAATACGCAGATACGCAGTATTTT. Its protein product is CASSLLPGLAVGQYADTQYF.

The chain joins TRBV25-1 to TRBJ2-7; D is possibly TRBD2 (6 bases). The V end lost 1 base, the J end lost 9 bases, and 7 bases lay between the germline ends. CDR3 length: 11 amino acids. Germline CDR1 reads MGHDK; CDR2 reads SYGVNS. The CDR3 DNA is TGTGCCAGCAGTGAATTCGGGGGGCAGTACTTC. Protein: CASSEFGGQYF.